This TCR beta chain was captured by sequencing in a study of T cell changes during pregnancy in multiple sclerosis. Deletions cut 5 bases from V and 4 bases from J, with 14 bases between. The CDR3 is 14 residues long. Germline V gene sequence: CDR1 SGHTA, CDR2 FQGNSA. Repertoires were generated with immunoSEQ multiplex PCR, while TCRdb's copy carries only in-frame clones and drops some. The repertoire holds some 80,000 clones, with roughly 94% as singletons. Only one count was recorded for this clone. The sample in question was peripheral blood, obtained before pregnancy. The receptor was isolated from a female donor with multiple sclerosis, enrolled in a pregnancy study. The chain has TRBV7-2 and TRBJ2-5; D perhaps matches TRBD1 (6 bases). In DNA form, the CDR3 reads TGTGCCAGCAGCCCTGGGGGCTATAGAGAGACCCAGTACTTC. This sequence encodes CASSPGGYRETQYF. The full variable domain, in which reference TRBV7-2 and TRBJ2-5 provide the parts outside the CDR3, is GAGVSQSPSNKVTEKGKDVELRCDPISGHTALYWYRQSLGQGLEFLIYFQGNSAPDKSGLPSDRFSAERTGGSVSTLTIQRTQQEDSAVYLCASSPGGYRETQYFGPGTRLLVL.